This T cell receptor (beta chain) was retrieved from a study of shared clonotypes between healthy human individuals. Study in general: Each donor contributed plates that comprised three CD4 naive, three CD4 memory, two CD8 naive and one CD8 memory.

Data came from immunoSEQ multiplex PCR; TCRdb stores just in-frame clones and leaves some out. The sample has about 960,000 clones; 76% are singletons. V dropped 4 bases and J dropped 3; count of bases not matched to a gene: 11. The germline CDR1 and CDR2 sequences are SGHRS and YFSETQ. The CDR3 totals 16 residues. Source material: memory CD4+ T cells sorted from blood. The subset denotes: CD45RA-negative fraction. The clonotype was recovered from a man in his late teens or twenties in good health. This chain joins TRBV5-1 and TRBJ2-7; the match to TRBD1 covers 9 bases. The CDR3 DNA reads TGCGCCAGCAGCCCTCCGGGAGGACAGGGGAACTACGAGCAGTACTTC. It is translated as CASSPPGGQGNYEQYF. The whole variable domain, filled in from reference TRBV5-1 and TRBJ2-7, reads KAGVTQTPRYLIKTRGQQVTLSCSPISGHRSVSWYQQTPGQGLQFLFEYFSETQRNKGNFPGRFSGRQFSNSRSEMNVSTLELGDSALYLCASSPPGGQGNYEQYFGPGTRLTVT.